These T cell receptor beta chains were read from a single sample in a study of blood T cell repertoires in COVID-19. Measured with immunoSEQ multiplex PCR; TCRdb has only the in-frame clones, and not every one. This table has a few hundred thousand clones, roughly 81% appearing once. The specimen sequenced was PBMCs or T cells enriched from blood (not recorded which). The receptor source for this set is a woman in her forties or fifties who had been exposed to COVID-19. Each CDR3 is given with its conserved first and last residue. A D gene is named only where the DNA matches it firmly. Size is stated for part of the rows, as once, few or many counts, or as a class when the clone is expanded.

TRBJ2-5	TRBD1	TRBV5-4	.	TGTGCCAGCAGCTTGAGACAGGGCGGAGAGACCCAGTACTTC	CASSLRQGGETQYF
TRBJ2-7	.	TRBV6-5	.	TGTGCCAGCAGCCGCCGGGACTACGAGCAGTACTTC	CASSRRDYEQYF
TRBJ1-1	.	TRBV5-1	.	TGCGCCAGCAGCTTGGATACCCAGGGATCGAACACTGAAGCTTTCTTT	CASSLDTQGSNTEAFF
TRBJ1-4	.	TRBV15	.	TGTGCCACCAGCATATCGAGGCTGCTTAATGAAAAACTGTTTTTT	CATSISRLLNEKLFF
TRBJ2-7	.	TRBV4-3	.	TGCGCCAGCAGCCAAGATCGGGCGGGTACCCCCCACTACGAGCAGTACTTC	CASSQDRAGTPHYEQYF
TRBJ1-2	TRBD1	TRBV2	.	TGTGCCAGCAGCCCACGGACAGGGGGGTCCTATGGCTACACCTTC	CASSPRTGGSYGYTF
TRBJ1-5	.	TRBV6-2/TRBV6-3	.	TGTGCCAGCAGCCGCGACTATCAGCCCCAGCATTTT	CASSRDYQPQHF
TRBJ1-2	TRBD1	TRBV29-1	.	TGCAGCGTTGTTCAGGGGGAGGCTGTCTACACCTTC	CSVVQGEAVYTF
TRBJ1-4	.	TRBV25-1	once	TGTGCCAGACTGAACGAGCGTGAAAAACTGTTTTTT	CARLNEREKLFF
TRBJ1-1	.	TRBV2	.	TGTGCCAGCACCCGACAGCGCCTAGACACTGAAGCTTTCTTT	CASTRQRLDTEAFF
TRBJ2-5	.	TRBV18	.	TGTGCCAGCTCACCGCTGGCGGCGGAGACCCAGTACTTC	CASSPLAAETQYF
TRBJ2-1	TRBD2	TRBV10-3	once	TGTGCCATCAGTGAGAATCTAGCGGGAAACTACAATGAGCAGTTCTTC	CAISENLAGNYNEQFF
TRBJ1-2	TRBD1	TRBV13	.	TGTGCCAGCAGCTTAAGGGCAGGGGGCTATGGCTACACCTTC	CASSLRAGGYGYTF
TRBJ2-1	.	TRBV6-1	.	TGTGCCAGCAGTGAATCCATTCTCCCTAGCTCCTACAATGAGCAGTTCTTC	CASSESILPSSYNEQFF
TRBJ1-3	.	TRBV19	.	TGTGCCAGTAGGATTACAGGGCTTGCTGGAAACACCATATATTTT	CASRITGLAGNTIYF
TRBJ1-2	.	TRBV29-1	.	TGCAGCGTTGAAGGGAGGGCAGGGAACTATGGCTACACCTTC	CSVEGRAGNYGYTF
TRBJ1-1	.	TRBV12-3/TRBV12-4	.	TGTGCCAGCAGTCTCCAGGGTAACACTGAAGCTTTCTTT	CASSLQGNTEAFF
TRBJ2-1	.	TRBV20-1	.	TGCAGTGCTGGAGGTTTCAGTGAGCAGTTCTTC	CSAGGFSEQFF
TRBJ1-1	.	TRBV18	once	TGTGCCAGCTCACCGGGGATCGGGGAACCGAGCACTGAAGCTTTCTTT	CASSPGIGEPSTEAFF
TRBJ2-2	TRBD2	TRBV6-1	.	TGTGCCAGCAGTGAAAGGACTAGCGGCACCGGGGAGCTGTTTTTT	CASSERTSGTGELFF
TRBJ1-6	.	TRBV5-6	.	TGTGCCAGCAGCTGGGGGGAAATCCGCCGGTCTAATAATTCACCCCTCCACTTT	CASSWGEIRRSNNSPLHF
TRBJ2-2	TRBD2	TRBV2	.	TGTGCCACTCGCAGCGGGGGGCCCGGGGAGCTGTTTTTT	CATRSGGPGELFF
TRBJ2-7	.	TRBV11-1	.	TGTGCCAGCAGCTTAGCGCGTATAGGGGCCTACGAGCAGTACTTC	CASSLARIGAYEQYF
TRBJ2-3	TRBD1	TRBV7-9	.	TGTGCCAGCGATGTAGGGACAGGGGGGGATACGCAGTATTTT	CASDVGTGGDTQYF
TRBJ1-1	TRBD1	TRBV5-1	.	TGCGCCAGCAGCCAGGGGGGATGGAACACTGAAGCTTTCTTT	CASSQGGWNTEAFF
TRBJ1-1	TRBD1	TRBV2	.	TGTGCCAGCAGTGGAGCTCGTGACAGGGCTCGAGCTTTCTTT	CASSGARDRARAFF
TRBJ2-3	.	TRBV20-1	.	TGCAGTGTTTCTACTACGCAGTATTTT	CSVSTTQYF
TRBJ1-2	.	TRBV13	.	TGTGCCAGCAGCTTGGAGGGCCTCTATGGCTACACCTTC	CASSLEGLYGYTF
TRBJ1-2	TRBD1	TRBV6-5	.	TGTGCCAGCACGGACAGGTCAACAGCTAACTATGGCTACACCTTC	CASTDRSTANYGYTF